The clone carrying this T cell receptor (beta chain) came up a few times. The repertoire was sequenced with immunoSEQ multiplex PCR; TCRdb's copy has only in-frame clones and lacks some. Of hundreds of thousands of clones listed, 74% were seen once; the top ten hold 1.7%. The data were obtained in a study of shared clonotypes between healthy human individuals. This CDR3 is built from 15 residues. The germline V and J ends were trimmed by 0 bases and 2 bases, with 11 bases remaining between them. Germline CDR1 is MNHEY and CDR2 is SMNVEV (reference sequence). Sequences were obtained from memory CD4+ T cells sorted from blood. Subset described: CD45RA-negative fraction. The V and J genes are TRBV27 and TRBJ2-7; D is uncertain. The receptor comes from a woman between 25 and 40 years old in good health. The CDR3 spells CASSLSGSHTYEQYF. In DNA, the CDR3 is TGTGCCAGCAGTTTATCGGGATCCCACACCTACGAGCAGTACTTC.